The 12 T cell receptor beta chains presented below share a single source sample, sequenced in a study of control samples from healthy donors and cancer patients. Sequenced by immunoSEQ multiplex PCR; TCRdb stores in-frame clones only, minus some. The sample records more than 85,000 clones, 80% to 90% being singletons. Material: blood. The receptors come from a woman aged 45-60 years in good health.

The DNA for the CDR3 is TGTGCCAGTAGTACAGGGGTTTTTAGCAATCAGCCCCAGCATTTT. This translates into CASSTGVFSNQPQHF. The chain is built from TRBV19 and TRBJ1-5, with TRBD1 as a possible D gene (6 bases). The germline V and J ends were trimmed by 4 bases and 0 bases, with 10 bases remaining between them. The CDR3 has 15 residues. Germline CDR1 is LNHDA and CDR2 is SQIVND (reference sequence). Using reference TRBV19 and TRBJ1-5 for the parts outside the CDR3, the full variable domain is DGGITQSPKYLFRKEGQNVTLSCEQNLNHDAMYWYRQDPGQGLRLIYYSQIVNDFQKGDIAEGYSVSREKKESFPLTVTSAQKNPTAFYLCASSTGVFSNQPQHFGDGTRLSIL.

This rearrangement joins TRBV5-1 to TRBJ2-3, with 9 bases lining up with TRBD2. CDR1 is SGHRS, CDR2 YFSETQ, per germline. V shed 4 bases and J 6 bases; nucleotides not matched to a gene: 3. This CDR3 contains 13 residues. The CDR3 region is CASSLSGGDTQYF. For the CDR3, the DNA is TGCGCCAGCAGCCTCAGCGGGGGGGATACGCAGTATTTT.

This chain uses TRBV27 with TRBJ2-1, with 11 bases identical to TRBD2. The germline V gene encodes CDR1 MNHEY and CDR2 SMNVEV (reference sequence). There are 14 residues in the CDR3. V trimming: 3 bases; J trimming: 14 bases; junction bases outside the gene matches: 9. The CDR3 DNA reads TGTGCCAGCAGTTTGGTAGCGGGGGGGCCTGTAAAGTTCTTC. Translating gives CASSLVAGGPVKFF.

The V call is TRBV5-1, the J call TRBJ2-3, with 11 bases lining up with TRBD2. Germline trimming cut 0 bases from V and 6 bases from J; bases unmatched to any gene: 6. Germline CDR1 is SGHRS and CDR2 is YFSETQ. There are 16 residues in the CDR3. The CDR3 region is CASSLDLAGGGDTQYF. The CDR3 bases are TGCGCCAGCAGCTTGGACCTAGCGGGGGGCGGGGATACGCAGTATTTT.

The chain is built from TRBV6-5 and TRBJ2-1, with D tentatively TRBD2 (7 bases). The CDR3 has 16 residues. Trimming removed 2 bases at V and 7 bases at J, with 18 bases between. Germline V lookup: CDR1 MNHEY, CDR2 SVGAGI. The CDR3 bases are TGTGCCAGCAGTTACCGCTCAAGGGGGGGTGGGAATGAGCAGTTCTTC. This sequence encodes CASSYRSRGGGNEQFF.

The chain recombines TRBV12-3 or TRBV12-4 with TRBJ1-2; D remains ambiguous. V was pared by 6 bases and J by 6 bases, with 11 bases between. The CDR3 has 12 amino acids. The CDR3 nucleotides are TGTGCCAGCAGCCCTCCGGCGGATGGCTACACCTTC. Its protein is CASSPPADGYTF.

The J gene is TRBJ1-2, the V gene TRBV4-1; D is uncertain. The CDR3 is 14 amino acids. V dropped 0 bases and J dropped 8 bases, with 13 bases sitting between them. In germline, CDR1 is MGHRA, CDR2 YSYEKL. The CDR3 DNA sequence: TGCGCCAGCAGCCAAGATCGGAACCGACGAGGCTACACCTTC. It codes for CASSQDRNRRGYTF.

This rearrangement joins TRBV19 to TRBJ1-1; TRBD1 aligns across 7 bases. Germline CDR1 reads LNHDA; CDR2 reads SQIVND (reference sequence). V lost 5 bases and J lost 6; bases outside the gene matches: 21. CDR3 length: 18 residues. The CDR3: CASSPSGTVVDFGPEAFF. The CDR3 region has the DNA TGTGCCAGTAGTCCGTCCGGGACAGTAGTGGATTTCGGACCTGAAGCTTTCTTT.

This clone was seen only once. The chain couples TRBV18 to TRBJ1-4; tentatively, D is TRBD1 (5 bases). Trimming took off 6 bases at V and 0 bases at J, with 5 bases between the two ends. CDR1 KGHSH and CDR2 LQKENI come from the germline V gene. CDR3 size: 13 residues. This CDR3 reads CASSRATNEKLFF. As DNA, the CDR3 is TGTGCCAGCTCCAGGGCAACTAATGAAAAACTGTTTTTT. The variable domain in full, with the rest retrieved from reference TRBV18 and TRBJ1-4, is NAGVMQNPRHLVRRRGQEARLRCSPMKGHSHVYWYRQLPEEGLKFMVYLQKENIIDESGMPKERFSAEFPKEGPSILRIQQVVRGDSAAYFCASSRATNEKLFFGSGTQLSVL.

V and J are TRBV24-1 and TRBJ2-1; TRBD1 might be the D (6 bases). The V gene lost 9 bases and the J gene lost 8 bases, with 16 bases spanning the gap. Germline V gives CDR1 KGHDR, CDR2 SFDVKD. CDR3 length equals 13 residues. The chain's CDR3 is CATGGDRFDEQFF. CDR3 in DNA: TGTGCCACCGGCGGCGACAGGTTCGATGAGCAGTTCTTC.

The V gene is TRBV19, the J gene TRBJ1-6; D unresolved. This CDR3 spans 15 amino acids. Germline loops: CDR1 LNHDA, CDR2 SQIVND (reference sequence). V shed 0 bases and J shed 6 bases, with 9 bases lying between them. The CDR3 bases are TGTGCCAGTAGTATAGATAGGGTAAGTAATTCACCCCTCCACTTT. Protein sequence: CASSIDRVSNSPLHF.

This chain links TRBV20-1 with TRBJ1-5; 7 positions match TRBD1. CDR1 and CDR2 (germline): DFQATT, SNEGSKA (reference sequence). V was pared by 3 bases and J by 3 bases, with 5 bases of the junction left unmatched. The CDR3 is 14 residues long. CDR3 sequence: CSASSGTVNQPQHF. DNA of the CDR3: TGCAGTGCTAGTTCTGGGACAGTCAATCAGCCCCAGCATTTT.